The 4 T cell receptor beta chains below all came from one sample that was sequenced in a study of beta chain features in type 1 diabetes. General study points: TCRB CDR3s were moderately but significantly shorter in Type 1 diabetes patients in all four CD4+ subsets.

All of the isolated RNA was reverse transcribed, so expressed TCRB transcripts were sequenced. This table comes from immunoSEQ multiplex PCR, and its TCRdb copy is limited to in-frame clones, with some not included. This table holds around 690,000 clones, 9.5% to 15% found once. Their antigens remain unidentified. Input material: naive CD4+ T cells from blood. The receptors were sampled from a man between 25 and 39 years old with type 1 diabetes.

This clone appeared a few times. The CDR3 bases are TGTGCCAGCAGTGGAGGCTGGGTACGAGGCTACACCTTC. It yields the protein CASSGGWVRGYTF. This chain connects TRBV2 to TRBJ1-2; D unclear. The CDR3 has 13 residues. Trimming stripped 4 bases from V and 8 bases from J, with 14 bases between. CDR1 and CDR2 (germline): SNHLY, FYNNEI.

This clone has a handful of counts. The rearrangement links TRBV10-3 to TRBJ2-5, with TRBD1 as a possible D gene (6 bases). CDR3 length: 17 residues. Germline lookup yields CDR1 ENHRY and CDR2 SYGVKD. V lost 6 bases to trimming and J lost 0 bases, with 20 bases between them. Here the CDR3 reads CAISPGRGRGDQETQYF. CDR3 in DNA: TGTGCCATCAGCCCGGGCAGGGGAAGGGGAGACCAAGAGACCCAGTACTTC.

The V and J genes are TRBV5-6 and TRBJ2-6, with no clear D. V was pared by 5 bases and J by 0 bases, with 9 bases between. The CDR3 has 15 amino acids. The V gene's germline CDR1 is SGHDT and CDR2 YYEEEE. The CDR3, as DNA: TGTGCCAGCAGGCCTCGAAGCTCTGGGGCCAACGTCCTGACTTTC. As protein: CASRPRSSGANVLTF.

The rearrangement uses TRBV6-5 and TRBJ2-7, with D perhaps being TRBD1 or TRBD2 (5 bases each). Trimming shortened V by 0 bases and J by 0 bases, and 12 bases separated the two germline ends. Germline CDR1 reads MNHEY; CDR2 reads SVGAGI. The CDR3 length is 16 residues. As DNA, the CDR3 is TGTGCCAGCAGTTACTCCGGGGCAAGGGGCTCCTACGAGCAGTACTTC. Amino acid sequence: CASSYSGARGSYEQYF.